The 17 T cell receptor beta chains presented below share a single source sample, sequenced in a study of T cell responses to AZD1222 COVID-19 vaccine (dated by TCRdb to about 2021). The library was obtained by the immunoSEQ multiplex PCR assay. Here the immuneACCESS table is served through TCRdb, limited to in-frame sequences with V and J called. Missing clones are a known gap in these copies; in checked studies unresolved V genes cover under half, and the rest lacks a known reason. This sample gives 100,000 to 120,000 clones in total; 81% of them show up just once. The top ten clones comprise 4% to 5% of the sample. The sample's time point label is to be understood as: baseline before first vaccination. The material sequenced was peripheral blood, taken on day 0 of AZD1222 vaccination. The receptors originated from an adult in good health.

The rearrangement links TRBV2 to TRBJ2-6; D unresolved. Germline-derived CDR1 and CDR2 are SNHLY and FYNNEI. Trimming stripped 6 bases from V and 1 base from J, with 10 bases between. The CDR3 consists of 15 residues. In DNA form, the CDR3 reads TGTGCCAGCAGCCCAGACCATTCTGGGGCCAACGTCCTGACTTTC. Encoded protein: CASSPDHSGANVLTF.

The V and J genes are TRBV7-2 and TRBJ1-6; D remains ambiguous. Trimming took 2 bases from V and 7 from J, leaving 9 bases between them. Germline V lookup: CDR1 SGHTA, CDR2 FQGNSA. CDR3 length equals 14 residues. CDR3 in DNA: TGTGCCAGCAGCTTAAGGGAGGGAAATTCACCCCTCCACTTT. It specifies CASSLREGNSPLHF.

In this sample, this clone turned up once. This rearrangement joins TRBV5-1 to TRBJ2-7, with TRBD1 identical over 8 bases. The germline CDR1 and CDR2 sequences are SGHRS and YFSETQ. The CDR3 sequence is 13 residues long. Losses at the gene ends were 3 bases for V and 4 bases for J; bases not matched to a gene: 3. DNA of the CDR3: TGCGCCAGCAGCTCCCGGGACAGGTACGAGCAGTACTTC. It codes for CASSSRDRYEQYF.

V usage is TRBV6-5 and J usage is TRBJ1-6; no clear D gene. Deletions cut 6 bases from V and 5 bases from J, with 14 bases between. The germline gives CDR1 MNHEY, CDR2 SVGAGI. This CDR3 is built from 15 residues. The CDR3 protein is CASRVDFTNNSPLHF. In DNA, the CDR3 is TGTGCCAGCAGAGTGGACTTTACGAATAATTCACCCCTCCACTTT.

V is TRBV4-3 and J is TRBJ1-6; D remains ambiguous. Germline assignment: CDR1 LGHNA and CDR2 YSLEER. This CDR3 has 17 amino acids. V was trimmed by 1 base and J by 1 base, leaving 11 bases between them. DNA for the CDR3: TGCGCCAGCAGCCAAGCCTGGGTCACGTCCTATAATTCACCCCTCCACTTT. Its protein product is CASSQAWVTSYNSPLHF.

This clone appeared a few times. The chain is built from TRBV19 and TRBJ1-1; D unresolved. V lost 3 bases and J lost 8, with 13 bases in between. CDR3 length: 13 amino acids. Germline V lookup: CDR1 LNHDA, CDR2 SQIVND (reference sequence). The CDR3 protein is CASSIPDLNEAFF. The DNA of the CDR3 is TGTGCCAGTAGTATCCCGGACCTAAACGAAGCTTTCTTT.

The chain is built from TRBV25-1 and TRBJ1-6, with a possible D match to TRBD1 (5 bases). The V gene lost 0 bases and the J gene lost 7 bases, with 16 bases spanning the gap. The CDR3 extends over 17 amino acids. Germline loops: CDR1 MGHDK, CDR2 SYGVNS. CDR3 sequence reads: CASSEYRPGLTNSPLHF. The CDR3 bases are TGTGCCAGCAGTGAATATAGACCGGGGCTGACAAATTCACCCCTCCACTTT. The variable domain in full, with the rest retrieved from reference TRBV25-1 and TRBJ1-6, is EADIYQTPRYLVIGTGKKITLECSQTMGHDKMYWYQQDPGMELHLIHYSYGVNSTEKGDLSSESTVSRIRTEHFPLTLESARPSHTSQYLCASSEYRPGLTNSPLHFGNGTRLTVT.

The chain recombines TRBV12-3 or TRBV12-4 with TRBJ2-7; D not certain. The CDR3 length is 12 residues. Trimming stripped 3 bases from V and 8 bases from J, with 11 bases between. CDR3 DNA sequence: TGTGCCAGCAGTTTGGTCGATGGTAAGCAGTACTTC. It codes for CASSLVDGKQYF.

The gene calls are TRBV14 and TRBJ1-6; 12 nucleotides agree with TRBD1. V gave up 6 bases and J gave up 9 bases; unmatched junction bases: 6. The germline gives CDR1 SGHDN, CDR2 FVKESK. The CDR3 is 15 residues long. CDR3: CASRRDRGLASPLHF. CDR3 DNA sequence: TGTGCCAGCAGACGGGACAGGGGGCTTGCTTCACCCCTCCACTTT.

The chain has TRBV23-1 and TRBJ1-3; no definite D call. TRBV23-1 is reported as an ORF; its role is uncertain. With 0 bases removed from V and 3 bases from J, the gap between germline ends came to 0 bases. This CDR3 comprises 12 residues. CDR3 amino acids: CASSQSGNTIYF. DNA of the CDR3: TGCGCCAGCAGTCAATCTGGAAACACCATATATTTT.

V usage is TRBV28 and J usage is TRBJ1-5; D is possibly TRBD1 (5 bases). Germline lookup yields CDR1 MDHEN and CDR2 SYDVKM. The V gene lost 5 bases and the J gene lost 11 bases, with 13 bases spanning the gap. There are 12 residues in the CDR3. DNA for the CDR3: TGTGCCAGCAGTGGGACGCTTATGGCCCAGCATTTT. Amino acid sequence: CASSGTLMAQHF.

CDR3 nucleotides: TGTGCCAGCAGTGACGGCAGGGGGAGGGAGACTGAGCAGTTCTTC. Its protein is CASSDGRGRETEQFF. The chain recombines TRBV6-1 with TRBJ2-1, with D possibly called TRBD1 or TRBD2 (7 bases each). Trimming took 3 bases from V and 9 from J, leaving 18 bases between them. Looked up from germline, CDR1 is MNHNS and CDR2 is SASEGT. The CDR3 runs to 15 residues.

This clone was found once. The chain is built from TRBV11-2 and TRBJ2-7, with 9 bases lining up with TRBD2. The germline gives CDR1 SGHAT, CDR2 FQNNGV. V was pared by 0 bases and J by 3 bases, with 0 bases of the junction left unmatched. The CDR3 runs 14 residues. Here the CDR3 DNA reads TGTGCCAGCAGCTTAGAAGCGGGAGGCTACGAGCAGTACTTC. Translation: CASSLEAGGYEQYF.

The chain recombines TRBV7-9 with TRBJ2-3; 8 bases match TRBD2. V lost 5 bases, J lost 1 base, and 8 bases stayed unmatched. Germline loops: CDR1 SEHNR, CDR2 FQNEAQ (reference sequence). CDR3 size: 16 residues. The CDR3 DNA is TGTGCCAGCAGCCAGGGTCCCGGGGGGGGCACAGATACGCAGTATTTT. Its translation is CASSQGPGGGTDTQYF.

The chain's CDR3 is CASSQARGDSGANVLTF. For the CDR3, the DNA is TGTGCCAGCAGCCAAGCGAGGGGGGACTCTGGGGCCAACGTCCTGACTTTC. J is TRBJ2-6 and V is TRBV3-1 (or the pseudogene TRBV3-2); either TRBD1 or TRBD2 may fit D (6 bases each). The CDR3 covers 17 residues. Germline V CDR1 and CDR2: LGHDT, YNNKEL (reference sequence). The V and J ends lost 1 base and 0 bases respectively, with 10 bases between them.

The chain uses TRBV5-1 and TRBJ2-7, with D possibly being TRBD2 (5 bases). The CDR3 loop spans 15 amino acids. V was clipped by 1 base and J by 1 base, with 12 bases between them. Looked up from germline, CDR1 is SGHRS and CDR2 is YFSETQ. The CDR3 spells CASSLKLEGSYEQYF. The CDR3 bases are TGCGCCAGCAGCTTGAAACTAGAAGGATCCTACGAGCAGTACTTC. Combining the CDR3 with reference TRBV5-1 and TRBJ2-7 gives the whole variable domain KAGVTQTPRYLIKTRGQQVTLSCSPISGHRSVSWYQQTPGQGLQFLFEYFSETQRNKGNFPGRFSGRQFSNSRSEMNVSTLELGDSALYLCASSLKLEGSYEQYFGPGTRLTVT.

The V and J genes are TRBV7-2 and TRBJ1-6, with no clear D. Per the germline V gene, CDR1 is SGHTA and CDR2 is FQGNSA. Deletions cut 6 bases from V and 7 bases from J, with 10 bases between. This CDR3 spans 13 amino acids. As DNA, the CDR3 is TGTGCCAGCAGTTCAAGTCCGAATTCACCCCTCCACTTT. Translation: CASSSSPNSPLHF.